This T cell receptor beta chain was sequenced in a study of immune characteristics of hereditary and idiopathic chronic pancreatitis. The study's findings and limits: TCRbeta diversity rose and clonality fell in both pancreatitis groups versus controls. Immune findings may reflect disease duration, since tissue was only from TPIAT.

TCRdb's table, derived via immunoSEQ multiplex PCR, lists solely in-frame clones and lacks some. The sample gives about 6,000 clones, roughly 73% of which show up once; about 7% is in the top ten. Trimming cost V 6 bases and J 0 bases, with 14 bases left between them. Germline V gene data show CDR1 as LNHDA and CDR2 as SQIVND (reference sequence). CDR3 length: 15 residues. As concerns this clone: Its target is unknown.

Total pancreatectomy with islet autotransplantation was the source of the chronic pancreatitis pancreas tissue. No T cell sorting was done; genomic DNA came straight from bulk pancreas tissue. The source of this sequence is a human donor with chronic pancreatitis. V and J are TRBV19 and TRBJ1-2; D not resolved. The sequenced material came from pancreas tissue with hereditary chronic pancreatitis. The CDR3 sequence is CASSTDGLANYGYTF. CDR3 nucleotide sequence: TGTGCCAGTAGCACAGACGGGCTAGCTAACTATGGCTACACCTTC.